The entry that follows covers one T cell receptor (beta chain) sequence. The sample belongs to a study of CD8 T cells in Susac syndrome. Across the whole study: Treatment at blood withdrawal was none, corticosteroids, or intravenous immunoglobulin alone in Susac syndrome patients.

Sequencing of TCR beta, carried out with a high-throughput approach, was applied to CD8+ and CD4+ T cells from the blood. Negative isolation yielded the CD8+ and CD4+ T cells, while FACS enriched the TEMRA cells. Trimming took 1 base from V and 4 from J, leaving 13 bases between them. The CDR3 spans 16 residues. The germline V gene has CDR1 MGHRA and CDR2 YSYEKL. Random hexamers primed reverse transcription of about 0.45 to 1 ug RNA. Coverage of TCR beta CDR3 amplification by immunoSEQ multiplex PCR extended to 54 Vbeta and 13 Jbeta. Each CDR3 protein gets one entry after TCRdb re-called the immunoSEQ multiplex PCR reads with MiXCR. The sample has 150,000 to 200,000 distinct CDR3 sequences, around 94% seen once; the top ten hold 0.099%.

The sequence was collected from a human donor with Susac syndrome. Sequenced material: CD4+ T cells from PBMCs. The chain is built from TRBV4-1 and TRBJ2-2; D ambiguous. The CDR3 DNA follows: TGCGCCAGCAGCCAAGCCCCCCGAATCGGCACCGGGGAGCTGTTTTTT. It specifies CASSQAPRIGTGELFF.